This entry lists 21 T cell receptor beta chains sequenced from one sample in a study of blood T cell repertoires in COVID-19. Profiled with immunoSEQ multiplex PCR; TCRdb holds only in-frame clones, not every one. Of around 140,000 clones in the sample, around 89% were seen once. Input material: peripheral blood. Receptors originate from a man between 65 and 80 years old with active COVID-19.

In this sample, this clone turned up once. The chain is built from TRBV3-1 (or the pseudogene TRBV3-2) and TRBJ2-3; 14 positions match TRBD2. The V and J ends lost 4 bases and 6 bases, in that order; junction bases with no gene match: 9. Germline-derived CDR1 and CDR2 are LGHDT and YNNKEL (reference sequence). This CDR3 has 17 amino acids. The chain's CDR3 is CASSLRTSGRQGDTQYF. CDR3 coding DNA: TGTGCCAGCAGCCTAAGGACTAGCGGGAGGCAGGGGGATACGCAGTATTTT.

The V gene is TRBV28, the J gene TRBJ2-5; 7 nucleotides match TRBD2. The CDR3 runs to 16 residues. CDR1 is MDHEN, CDR2 SYDVKM, per germline. The junction had 7 bases not matched to a gene; V was cut back by 2 bases and J by 1 base. The CDR3 region is CASSLVLGGGQETQYF. CDR3 coding DNA: TGTGCCAGCAGTTTAGTGCTCGGCGGGGGCCAAGAGACCCAGTACTTC. Filled out from reference TRBV28 and TRBJ2-5, the complete variable domain reads DVKVTQSSRYLVKRTGEKVFLECVQDMDHENMFWYRQDPGLGLRLIYFSYDVKMKEKGDIPEGYSVSREKKERFSLILESASTNQTSMYLCASSLVLGGGQETQYFGPGTRLLVL.

The V and J genes are TRBV6-4 and TRBJ1-1; 8 nucleotides align to TRBD1. The CDR3 spans 15 residues. Germline V gene lookup returns CDR1 MRHNA and CDR2 SNTAGT. The V gene end was trimmed by 4 bases and the J gene end by 1 base; junction bases not matched to a gene: 5. The CDR3 DNA reads TGTGCCAGCAGTGCTACAGGGGGTGCGAACACTGAAGCTTTCTTT. It encodes CASSATGGANTEAFF.

The J gene is TRBJ2-1, the V gene TRBV4-1, with 8 bases identical to TRBD1. Per the germline V gene, CDR1 is MGHRA and CDR2 is YSYEKL. This CDR3 region has 15 residues. Trimming cost V 4 bases and J 3 bases; bases outside gene matches: 5. The CDR3 sequence is CASSRGQGNYNEQFF. In DNA form, the CDR3 reads TGCGCCAGCAGCCGTGGACAGGGTAACTACAATGAGCAGTTCTTC.

The CDR3 reads CASSSQGSTSNEQFF. As DNA, the CDR3 is TGTGCCAGTAGTTCACAGGGTTCGACATCCAATGAGCAGTTCTTC. The V gene is TRBV19, the J gene TRBJ2-1; D might be TRBD1 (6 bases). The CDR3 runs 15 residues. V dropped 5 bases and J dropped 6 bases, with 17 bases sitting between them. The germline V gene has CDR1 LNHDA and CDR2 SQIVND (reference sequence).

The chain recombines TRBV28 with TRBJ1-3; D not certain. The V gene lost 5 bases and the J gene lost 0 bases, with 5 bases spanning the gap. CDR1 is MDHEN and CDR2 is SYDVKM in the germline V gene. CDR3 size: 13 residues. In DNA, the CDR3 is TGTGCCAGCAGTCCTTACTCTGGAAACACCATATATTTT. This encodes CASSPYSGNTIYF.

The J gene is TRBJ2-1, the V gene TRBV2; TRBD2 aligns across 9 bases. The CDR3 has 14 residues. With 11 bases clipped from V and 6 bases from J, the junction kept 11 bases outside the gene matches. CDR1 is SNHLY and CDR2 is FYNNEI in the germline V gene. The CDR3 is CAGGRTSVANEQFF. CDR3 DNA: TGTGCCGGAGGTAGGACTAGCGTAGCCAATGAGCAGTTCTTC.

The V gene is TRBV28, the J gene TRBJ2-1; D may be TRBD2 (6 bases). The CDR3 sequence is 16 residues long. Trimming stripped 4 bases from V and 0 bases from J, with 13 bases between. Germline assignment: CDR1 MDHEN and CDR2 SYDVKM. CDR3 loop: CASSYRRASSYNEQFF. For the CDR3, the DNA is TGTGCCAGCAGTTATAGGAGGGCGAGCTCCTACAATGAGCAGTTCTTC.

This clone was counted a few times. The V and J genes are TRBV5-4 and TRBJ1-3; the match to TRBD1 covers 8 bases. Germline CDR1 reads SGHNT; CDR2 reads YYREEE (reference sequence). This CDR3 spans 15 amino acids. V gave up 4 bases and J gave up 0 bases; unmatched junction bases: 3. The CDR3 spells CASSPGGHSGNTIYF. DNA for the CDR3: TGTGCCAGCAGCCCAGGGGGCCACTCTGGAAACACCATATATTTT.

The chain joins TRBV11-2 to TRBJ2-7, with 7 bases matching TRBD1. The CDR3 loop spans 14 amino acids. Trimming cost V 5 bases and J 7 bases; bases outside gene matches: 11. Germline V gives CDR1 SGHAT, CDR2 FQNNGV. The CDR3 spells CASSLTPGQTEQYF. In DNA form, the CDR3 reads TGTGCCAGCAGCCTAACCCCGGGACAGACAGAGCAGTACTTC.

The chain employs TRBV18 and TRBJ2-3; 12 positions agree with TRBD2. With 3 bases clipped from V and 4 bases from J, the junction kept 2 bases outside the gene matches. The CDR3 runs 15 residues. Germline V CDR1 and CDR2: KGHSH, LQKENI. The CDR3 loop is CASSPTSGSPDTQYF. CDR3 bases: TGTGCCAGCTCACCGACTAGCGGGAGCCCAGATACGCAGTATTTT.

The rearrangement uses TRBV28 and TRBJ1-6; D unresolved. This CDR3 comprises 13 residues. Trimming left V 0 bases short and J 9 bases short, with 6 bases between. Looked up from germline, CDR1 is MDHEN and CDR2 is SYDVKM. In nucleotides, the CDR3 is TGTGCCAGCAGTTTATGGGCCGTTTCACCCCTCCACTTT. Translating gives CASSLWAVSPLHF.

The rearrangement uses TRBV27 and TRBJ2-1; 15 bases match TRBD2. This CDR3 has 17 amino acids. The germline V gene encodes CDR1 MNHEY and CDR2 SMNVEV (reference sequence). J gave up 10 bases and V 1 base, and 8 bases lay outside the gene matches. CDR3 coding DNA: TGTGCCAGCAGTTTATTCCCGGGACTAGCGGGAGGAGGGGAGCAGTTCTTC. Translating it yields CASSLFPGLAGGGEQFF.

The V call is TRBV4-2, the J call TRBJ2-1; D is ambiguous. V shed 0 bases and J shed 4 bases, with 16 bases lying between them. The CDR3 covers 17 residues. Looked up from germline, CDR1 is LGHNA and CDR2 is YNFKEQ. Here the CDR3 reads CASSQEGYASRYNEQFF. The DNA for the CDR3 is TGTGCCAGCAGCCAAGAAGGCTATGCTAGTCGATACAATGAGCAGTTCTTC.

V usage is TRBV18 and J usage is TRBJ2-3, with D perhaps matching TRBD2 (5 bases). From germline, CDR1 is KGHSH and CDR2 LQKENI. V was shortened by 2 bases and J by 1 base, with 10 bases between the two germline ends. CDR3 length: 15 amino acids. CDR3 sequence reads: CASSPMAGGTDTQYF. The DNA of the CDR3 is TGTGCCAGCTCACCAATGGCGGGCGGCACAGATACGCAGTATTTT.

The chain joins TRBV3-1 (or the pseudogene TRBV3-2) to TRBJ2-7, with 7 bases identical to TRBD1. With V trimmed by 4 bases and J by 0 bases, 6 bases remained unmatched. The CDR3 covers 15 residues. Looked up from germline, CDR1 is LGHDT and CDR2 is YNNKEL (reference sequence). The CDR3 sequence: CASSRTRQGSYEQYF. The CDR3, as DNA: TGTGCCAGCAGCCGTACACGACAGGGCTCCTACGAGCAGTACTTC.

This chain joins TRBV30 and TRBJ1-2, with 9 bases lining up with TRBD1. This CDR3 spans 14 amino acids. Germline loops: CDR1 GTSNPN, CDR2 SVGIG (reference sequence). V was pared by 3 bases and J by 5 bases, with 7 bases of the junction left unmatched. In DNA, the CDR3 is TGTGCCTGGAGGAGGGACAGGGTTAGGTATGGCTACACCTTC. Its protein product is CAWRRDRVRYGYTF.

CDR3 nucleotides: TGTGCCAGCTCACCGGTCGGGAGTCGAACCGGGGAGCTGTTTTTT. This codes for CASSPVGSRTGELFF. This chain connects TRBV18 to TRBJ2-2; D is perhaps TRBD2 (6 bases). Per the germline V gene, CDR1 is KGHSH and CDR2 is LQKENI. V lost 3 bases, J lost 5 bases, and 13 bases lay in between. This CDR3 has 15 amino acids. The entire variable domain, with the rest obtained from reference TRBV18 and TRBJ2-2, is as follows: NAGVMQNPRHLVRRRGQEARLRCSPMKGHSHVYWYRQLPEEGLKFMVYLQKENIIDESGMPKERFSAEFPKEGPSILRIQQVVRGDSAAYFCASSPVGSRTGELFFGEGSRLTVL.

The chain is built from TRBV2 and TRBJ2-1, with D possibly TRBD1 on 7 matching bases. The germline gives CDR1 SNHLY, CDR2 FYNNEI. CDR3 length: 16 residues. Deletions cut 6 bases from V and 7 bases from J, with 22 bases between. The CDR3 coding sequence is TGTGCCAGCAGCCAGGGGGGCGGGACTCGCCAGAATGAGCAGTTCTTC. The encoded protein is CASSQGGGTRQNEQFF.

The chain uses TRBV7-9 and TRBJ1-1; no reliable D call. V lost 1 base to trimming and J lost 11 bases, with 14 bases between them. The CDR3 spans 13 residues. Looked up from germline, CDR1 is SEHNR and CDR2 is FQNEAQ (reference sequence). CDR3: CASSLGGEGWAFF. DNA for the CDR3: TGTGCCAGCAGCTTAGGTGGGGAGGGATGGGCTTTCTTT.

The V gene is TRBV5-5, the J gene TRBJ1-5; TRBD1 might be the D (6 bases). The CDR3 length is 14 residues. The V and J ends lost 1 base and 4 bases respectively, with 9 bases between them. Germline V gene data show CDR1 as SGHKS and CDR2 as YYEKEE (reference sequence). The CDR3 protein is CASSLKGGNQPQHF. In nucleotides, the CDR3 is TGTGCCAGCAGCTTGAAGGGGGGGAATCAGCCCCAGCATTTT.